Presented here are 14 T cell receptor beta chains from one specimen sequenced in a study of regulatory T cells in long-lasting Graves disease. Arm-PCR with iRepertoire HTBI primers amplified the CDR3 regions for these TCR beta libraries. TCRdb reprocessed the multiplex PCR reads via MiXCR and lists one record per CDR3 protein. The sample includes about 660,000 distinct CDR3 sequences, about 30% seen only once; the top ten take roughly 46%. Regarding time point: persistent/refractory GD, antithyroid drugs over 5 years with positive TRAb. RNA isolated from PBMCs was used to make the TCR library. Sequencing was performed on peripheral blood mononuclear cells (PBMCs), taken when the disease was refractory, from a patient treated with antithyroid drugs. Receptors originate from a female donor with Graves disease.

This clonotype was recorded a few times. The CDR3 loop is CASSEPGQGFQPQHF. CDR3 DNA sequence: TGTGCCAGCAGTGAACCGGGACAGGGCTTTCAGCCCCAGCATTTT. The chain has TRBV6-1 and TRBJ1-5; 9 nucleotides match TRBD1. The CDR3 runs to 15 residues. Looked up from germline, CDR1 is MNHNS and CDR2 is SASEGT. The ends lost 2 bases at V and 6 bases at J; junction bases unmatched: 5.

This chain joins TRBV19 and TRBJ1-1; D ambiguous. V was cut by 3 bases and J by 4 bases, with 9 bases left in between. The CDR3 is 13 amino acids. Germline V gene data show CDR1 as LNHDA and CDR2 as SQIVND (reference sequence). CDR3 nucleotide sequence: TGTGCCAGTAGTATGACCCGCTCCACTGAAGCTTTCTTT. Translation gives CASSMTRSTEAFF. The variable domain in full, with the rest retrieved from reference TRBV19 and TRBJ1-1, is DGGITQSPKYLFRKEGQNVTLSCEQNLNHDAMYWYRQDPGQGLRLIYYSQIVNDFQKGDIAEGYSVSREKKESFPLTVTSAQKNPTAFYLCASSMTRSTEAFFGQGTRLTVV.

This clonotype was seen a handful of times. V gene TRBV28 combines with J gene TRBJ2-6, with 11 bases that match TRBD1. Trimming at V came to 4 bases and at J to 2 bases, leaving 10 bases not matched to a gene. Germline V gene lookup returns CDR1 MDHEN and CDR2 SYDVKM. The CDR3 covers 19 residues. The CDR3 DNA is TGTGCCAGCAGTTCCGGACAGGGGGCCCCGGGGCCTGGGGCCAACGTCCTGACTTTC. As protein: CASSSGQGAPGPGANVLTF.

A word on this clonotype: In this CDR3 the conserved last residue, phenylalanine or tryptophan, is missing, so a read error is likely. This sequence joins TRBV5-1 and TRBJ2-5; D is ambiguous. CDR3 size: 13 residues. From germline, CDR1 is SGHRS and CDR2 YFSETQ. Between the trimmed V and J ends, which lost 4 bases and 6 bases, there was a span of 13 bases. CDR3 in amino acids: CASSPGPLQTQYL. The CDR3 DNA reads TGCGCCAGCAGCCCCGGGCCGCTCCAGACCCAGTACCTC.

The V and J genes are TRBV10-3 and TRBJ2-7, with D uncertain. CDR3 length equals 13 residues. The V end was cut by 6 bases, the J end by 3 bases, with 12 bases between. From germline, CDR1 is ENHRY and CDR2 SYGVKD. In nucleotides, the CDR3 is TGTGCCATCAGGAGGTATTCCGGCTACGAGCAGTACTTC. Encoded protein: CAIRRYSGYEQYF.

V gene TRBV5-1 combines with J gene TRBJ2-7, with a weak D call TRBD2 (6 bases). Germline values: CDR1 SGHRS, CDR2 YFSETQ. With 6 bases removed from V and 5 bases from J, the gap between germline ends came to 12 bases. The CDR3 sequence is 12 residues long. The CDR3 DNA reads TGCGCCAGCACCCTCGGCGGGAACGAGCAGTACTTC. Translation: CASTLGGNEQYF.

The chain couples TRBV27 to TRBJ1-1; 8 nucleotides agree with TRBD1. Germline V gene lookup returns CDR1 MNHEY and CDR2 SMNVEV (reference sequence). Trimming took 1 base from V and 7 from J; bases not matched to a gene: 2. The CDR3 runs to 13 residues. The CDR3 nucleotides read TGTGCCAGCAGTTTATTGGGGACAGGTGAAGCTTTCTTT. Encoded protein: CASSLLGTGEAFF.

This chain connects TRBV18 to TRBJ2-3; 15 nucleotides line up with TRBD2. The CDR3 spans 16 residues. The germline CDR1 and CDR2 sequences are KGHSH and LQKENI. V shed 3 bases and J 5 bases; nucleotides not matched to a gene: 3. CDR3 sequence: CASSPGLAGGGDTQYF. The CDR3 coding sequence is TGTGCCAGCTCACCGGGACTAGCGGGAGGAGGAGATACGCAGTATTTT.

This clonotype was found a few times. CDR3 in amino acids: CASSSSGSGGELFF. The DNA for the CDR3 is TGTGCCAGCAGCTCCAGCGGGAGCGGCGGGGAGCTGTTTTTT. V is TRBV6-1 and J is TRBJ2-2, with 8 positions matching TRBD2. The CDR3 sequence is 14 residues long. The junction had 7 bases not matched to a gene; V was cut back by 6 bases and J by 7 bases. CDR1 is MNHNS, CDR2 SASEGT, per germline.

This clonotype was seen only a few times. The rearrangement links TRBV7-2 to TRBJ1-2; D not certain. V was cut by 2 bases and J by 2 bases, with 12 bases left in between. This CDR3 region has 15 residues. CDR1 and CDR2 from the germline V gene are SGHTA and FQGNSA. The CDR3 DNA is TGTGCCAGCAGCTTAAATTTGCAATCCAACTATGGCTACACCTTC. Amino acids: CASSLNLQSNYGYTF. The full variable domain, in which reference TRBV7-2 and TRBJ1-2 provide the parts outside the CDR3, is GAGVSQSPSNKVTEKGKDVELRCDPISGHTALYWYRQSLGQGLEFLIYFQGNSAPDKSGLPSDRFSAERTGGSVSTLTIQRTQQEDSAVYLCASSLNLQSNYGYTFGSGTRLTVV.

About this clonotype: Relative to the germline gene, one junction end is altered; a read error may explain this. This sequence joins TRBV11-2 and TRBJ2-1; no clear D. The CDR3 is 13 residues long. The germline CDR1 and CDR2 sequences are SGHAT and FQNNGV. The CDR3 loop is CASSRPGYNGQFF. CDR3 in DNA: TGTGCCAGCAGCAGACCCGGGTACAATGGGCAGTTCTTC.

The chain combines TRBV6-2 or TRBV6-3 with TRBJ2-7, with D unresolved. CDR3 length: 14 residues. Per the germline V gene, CDR1 is MNHEY and CDR2 is SVGEGT. V was cut by 0 bases and J by 3 bases, with 9 bases left in between. This chain's CDR3 is CASSYSNPGYEQYF. The CDR3 nucleotides read TGTGCCAGCAGTTACTCGAACCCTGGCTACGAGCAGTACTTC.

This clonotype showed up just a few times. The chain links TRBV19 to TRBJ2-5, with 7 bases matching TRBD2. Germline V gene sequence: CDR1 LNHDA, CDR2 SQIVND (reference sequence). V shed 5 bases and J 5 bases; nucleotides not matched to a gene: 8. This CDR3 spans 14 amino acids. The CDR3, as DNA: TGTGCCAGTAGTCGCTCGACTAGCACGGAGACCCAGTACTTC. It encodes CASSRSTSTETQYF. The entire variable domain, with the rest obtained from reference TRBV19 and TRBJ2-5, is as follows: DGGITQSPKYLFRKEGQNVTLSCEQNLNHDAMYWYRQDPGQGLRLIYYSQIVNDFQKGDIAEGYSVSREKKESFPLTVTSAQKNPTAFYLCASSRSTSTETQYFGPGTRLLVL.

In its sample, this clonotype was seen a few times. The rearrangement links TRBV12-3 or TRBV12-4 to TRBJ2-7, with TRBD1 matching 7 bases. V lost 8 bases and J lost 6; bases outside the gene matches: 7. This CDR3 contains 12 residues. The CDR3 is CASGDRAGEQYF. DNA of the CDR3: TGTGCCAGCGGTGACAGGGCTGGCGAGCAGTACTTC.